A selection of T cell receptor beta chains follows, all from one sample in a study of blood T cell repertoires in COVID-19. Clones were sequenced by immunoSEQ multiplex PCR, and TCRdb holds only the in-frame ones, with some missing. In the table there are about 34,000 clones, approximately 91% of which are singletons. Source material: peripheral blood. All receptors derive from a man in his sixties or seventies with active COVID-19. Each CDR3 is given with its conserved first and last residue. D genes are given only for firm matches. Expanded clones are given a class, and other clones once, few, many or no size at all.

J gene | V gene | D gene | clone size | CDR3 DNA | CDR3 protein
TRBJ2-2 | TRBV5-5 | TRBD1 | . | TGTGCCAGCAGCTTCCGGCCCCCACAGGGGGCATACACCGGGGAGCTGTTTTTT | CASSFRPPQGAYTGELFF
TRBJ1-3 | TRBV6-5 | . | . | TGTGCCAGCGAGGGGGTCGACGGAAACACCATATATTTT | CASEGVDGNTIYF
TRBJ2-7 | TRBV27 | TRBD1 | once | TGTGCCAGCAATACTCATTACCTTGGACAGGGGGATCACGAGCAGTACTTC | CASNTHYLGQGDHEQYF
TRBJ2-1 | TRBV10-2 | . | . | TGCGCCAGCAGTGAGTCGATTGCCACGGCCTACAATGAGCAGTTCTTC | CASSESIATAYNEQFF
TRBJ2-3 | TRBV6-4 | . | . | TGTGCCAGCAGTGACTCCCGCCCAGGGGCGCAGTATTTT | CASSDSRPGAQYF
TRBJ2-7 | TRBV30 | . | . | TGTGCCTGGAGTGTACTTTCGGGGGAGCAGTACTTC | CAWSVLSGEQYF
TRBJ1-2 | TRBV6-1 | . | . | TGTGCCAGCAGTGAAGCCGGGATCTATGGCTACACCTTC | CASSEAGIYGYTF
TRBJ2-7 | TRBV10-1 | TRBD2 | few | TGCGCCAGCACCCGACTAGCGCGAGAGCAGTACTTC | CASTRLAREQYF
TRBJ1-5 | TRBV4-1 | TRBD1 | few | TGCGCCAGCAGCCAAGAGGGACAGGGAAGTCAGCCCCAGCATTTT | CASSQEGQGSQPQHF
TRBJ1-2 | TRBV5-5 | TRBD1 | . | TGTGCCAGCACCACGACAGGGACTTTGTATGGCTACACCTTC | CASTTTGTLYGYTF
TRBJ2-1 | TRBV28 | TRBD2 | . | TGTGCCAGCACCTCCCAGGCTAGCGGGAGTTTCTCCTACAATGAGCAGTTCTTC | CASTSQASGSFSYNEQFF
TRBJ2-2 | TRBV27 | TRBD2 | . | TGTGCCAGCAGTCATGGACTAGCGGAGACCGGGGAGCTGTTTTTT | CASSHGLAETGELFF
TRBJ2-7 | TRBV30 | TRBD1 | . | TGTGCCTGGGGGCGGGCGGGACAGGGCTACTACGAGCAGTACTTC | CAWGRAGQGYYEQYF
TRBJ1-1 | TRBV19 | . | . | TGTGCCAGTAGTTTCGGAGCGAGGAACGGTCGCAGTAAAGCTTTCTTT | CASSFGARNGRSKAFF
TRBJ1-1 | TRBV10-3 | . | . | TGTGCCATCAGACAGACGGTGAACACTGAAGCTTTCTTT | CAIRQTVNTEAFF
TRBJ2-7 | TRBV5-4 | TRBD1 | . | TGTGCCAGCAGCCGGGACAGGGACAGCTACGAGCAGTACTTC | CASSRDRDSYEQYF
TRBJ2-6 | TRBV5-5 | TRBD1 | few | TGTGCCAGCAGCTTAGTACCGGGACAGGGAAAGGCTGGGGCCAACGTCCTGACTTTC | CASSLVPGQGKAGANVLTF
TRBJ2-7 | TRBV30 | . | . | TGTGCCTGGAGACACGGGGGAACCTACGAGCAGTACTTC | CAWRHGGTYEQYF
TRBJ1-2 | TRBV5-1 | . | . | TGCGCCAGCAGCTCCGACCAGGGGTTGTCTGGCTACACCTTC | CASSSDQGLSGYTF
TRBJ2-1 | TRBV12-5 | . | once | TGTGCTAGTGGTCCCCCGAATGAGCGGGCCCCCTACAATGAGCAGTTCTTC | CASGPPNERAPYNEQFF
TRBJ1-5 | TRBV19 | . | . | TGTGCCAGTAGTATACGGGATCAGCCCCAGCATTTT | CASSIRDQPQHF
TRBJ1-1 | TRBV29-1 | TRBD1 | . | TGCAGCGTTGAAAGGCCAGGGGGCAGGACTGAAGCTTTCTTT | CSVERPGGRTEAFF
TRBJ2-1 | TRBV9 | TRBD2 | . | TGTGCCAGCAGCGTAGGGGCTAGCGGAGGCAATGAGCAGTTCTTC | CASSVGASGGNEQFF
TRBJ2-2 | TRBV30 | TRBD1 | . | TGTGCCTGGAAACGGGGCTGGACAGGCACCGGGGAGCTGTTTTTT | CAWKRGWTGTGELFF
TRBJ2-1 | TRBV4-1 | TRBD1 | . | TGCGCCAGCAACCTAATGTCCGTGGGACAGAACAATGAGCAGTTCTTC | CASNLMSVGQNNEQFF
TRBJ1-2 | TRBV19 | TRBD1 | once | TGTGCCAGTAGTTCAAGACAGGGGGCTACCTATGGCTACACCTTC | CASSSRQGATYGYTF
TRBJ1-2 | TRBV5-1 | . | . | TGCGCCAGCAGTTCTGACGGGAACTATGGCTACACCTTC | CASSSDGNYGYTF
TRBJ1-2 | TRBV2 | . | . | TGTGCCAGCAGTGAAGCCGGGACTAACTATGGCTACACCTTC | CASSEAGTNYGYTF